This TCR beta chain was profiled in a study of immune characterization of retroperitoneal liposarcoma (dated by TCRdb to between 2017 and 2020). The CDR3 goes from the cysteine to the phenylalanine over 14 residues. Solely the CDR3 DNA is kept, with 42 bases framed from the first base. V sheds 4 bases and J sheds 7 bases, leaving 11 bases between their ends. Looking up the germline V gene yields CDR1 MNHNS and CDR2 SASEGT. Note on this clonotype: The antigen it recognizes is unknown. Base qualities are missing; no much larger clone stands one base away.

Libraries were built with PCR. The instrument was a NextSeq 500. Starting from the raw public reads, TCRdb applied fastp trimming at Q25, assembled clones with MiXCR and retained in-frame beta chains. Identical CDR3 proteins give one entry, which carries the most common genes and DNA. The sample table holds almost 2,500 distinct CDR3 sequences, of which roughly two fifths were seen once. The top ten clonotypes cover roughly 37% of the sample. The chain is encoded by TRBV6-1 joined to TRBJ1-6; the D region possibly corresponds to TRBD1 (5 bases align). The specimen was tumor tissue. This receptor was taken from a male donor with retroperitoneal liposarcoma. The CDR3 reads CASSGTRGNSPLHF. The bases are TGTGCCAGCAGTGGGACAAGGGGAAATTCACCCCTCCACTTT.